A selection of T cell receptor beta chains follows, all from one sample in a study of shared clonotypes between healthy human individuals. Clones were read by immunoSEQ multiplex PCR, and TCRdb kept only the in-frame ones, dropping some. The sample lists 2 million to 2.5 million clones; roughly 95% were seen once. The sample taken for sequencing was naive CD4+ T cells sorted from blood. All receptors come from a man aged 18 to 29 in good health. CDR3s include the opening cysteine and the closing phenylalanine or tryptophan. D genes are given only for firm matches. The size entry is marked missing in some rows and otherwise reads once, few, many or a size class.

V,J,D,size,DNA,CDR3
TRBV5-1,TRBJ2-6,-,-,TGCGCCAGCAGTATTGCGCGCTCTGGGGCCAACGTCCTGACTTTC,CASSIARSGANVLTF
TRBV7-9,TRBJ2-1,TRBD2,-,TGTGCCAGCAGCTTAGGGCGGGGGGCTGTCAATGAGCAGTTCTTC,CASSLGRGAVNEQFF
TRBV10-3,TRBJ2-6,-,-,TGTGCCATCAGTGATCCGACTGGCTCTGGGGCCAACGTCCTGACTTTC,CAISDPTGSGANVLTF
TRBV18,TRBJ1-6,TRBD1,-,TGTGCCAGCTCCTCAAAGGGGGCAAATTCACCCCTCCACTTT,CASSSKGANSPLHF
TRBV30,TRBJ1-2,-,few,TGTGCCTGGAGTGTATCGGGCTATGGCTACACCTTC,CAWSVSGYGYTF
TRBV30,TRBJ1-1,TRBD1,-,TGTGCCTGGATCACAGGGGTCTCAGAAGCTTTCTTT,CAWITGVSEAFF
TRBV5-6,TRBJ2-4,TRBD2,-,TGTGCCAGCAGCACCCTAGCGGGGGACAAAAACATTCAGTACTTC,CASSTLAGDKNIQYF
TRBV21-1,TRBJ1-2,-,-,TGTGCCAGCAGCAAAGAGACAGGGGTAATGGGTGGCTACACCTTC,CASSKETGVMGGYTF
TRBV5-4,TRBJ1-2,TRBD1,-,TGTGCCAGCAGCCAGGGGGGGGACAGGGCTAACTATGGCTACACCTTC,CASSQGGDRANYGYTF
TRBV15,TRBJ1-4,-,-,TGTGCCACCAGCAGGGCAGCCGGCGAAAAACTGTTTTTT,CATSRAAGEKLFF
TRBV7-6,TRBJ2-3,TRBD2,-,TGTGCCAGCAGCTTGGGTCCGGGACTAGCGGGGGAAGGCACAGATACGCAGTATTTT,CASSLGPGLAGEGTDTQYF
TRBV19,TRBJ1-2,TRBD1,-,TGTGCCAGTAGGCGGACAGGGTTCGGCTACACCTTC,CASRRTGFGYTF
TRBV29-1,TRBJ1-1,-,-,TGCAGCGTTCTCCGGGACAAGAACACTGAAGCTTTCTTT,CSVLRDKNTEAFF
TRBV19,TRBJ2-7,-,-,TGTGCCAGTAGTTCAGTAGCGGCACACTACGAGCAGTACTTC,CASSSVAAHYEQYF
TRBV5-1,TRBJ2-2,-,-,TGCGCCACCAGGGAAAACACCGGGGAGCTGTTTTTT,CATRENTGELFF
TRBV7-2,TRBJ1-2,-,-,TGTGCCAGCAGCCATCCGGGCGCCGGGGGCTACACCTTC,CASSHPGAGGYTF
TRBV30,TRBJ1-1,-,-,TGTGCCTGGAGTCTGGGGGGGGACACTGAAGCTTTCTTT,CAWSLGGDTEAFF
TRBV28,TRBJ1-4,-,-,TGTGCCAGCAGTTTAGGAAGGGAACTGTTTTTT,CASSLGRELFF
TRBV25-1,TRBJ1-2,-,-,TGTGCCAGCAGTGAAAAGTACTACGTGGGCGGCTACACCTTC,CASSEKYYVGGYTF
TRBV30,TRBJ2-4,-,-,TGTGCCTGGAGCGGGACTGGTAAGAAAAACATTCAGTACTTC,CAWSGTGKKNIQYF
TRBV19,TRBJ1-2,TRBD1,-,TGTGCCAGTAGCCTCCCTCCGGGACAGGGGGACTCTGGCTACACCTTC,CASSLPPGQGDSGYTF
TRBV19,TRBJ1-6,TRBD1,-,TGTGCCAGTAGTAAAGGGACAGGGTTAACGGGGTCACCCCTCCACTTT,CASSKGTGLTGSPLHF
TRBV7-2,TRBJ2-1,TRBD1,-,TGTGCCAGCAGCTTAACACCAGGGGGTGGGTATGAGCAGTTCTTC,CASSLTPGGGYEQFF
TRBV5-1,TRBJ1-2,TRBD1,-,TGCGCCAGCAGCGACCGGGACAGGCGAGGAAACGGCTACACCTTC,CASSDRDRRGNGYTF
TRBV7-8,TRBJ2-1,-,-,TGTGCCAGCAGCCCTGACTCCTCCTCCTACAATGAGCAGTTCTTC,CASSPDSSSYNEQFF
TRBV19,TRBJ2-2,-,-,TGTGCCAGTAGTATATTGGGACGGGAGACCGGGGAGCTGTTTTTT,CASSILGRETGELFF
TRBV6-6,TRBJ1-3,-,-,TGTGCCAGCAGTTATGTCGGGGGGCAAGGAAACACCATATATTTT,CASSYVGGQGNTIYF
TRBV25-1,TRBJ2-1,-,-,TGTGCCAGCAGTGATGGGACTGTCAATGAGCAGTTCTTC,CASSDGTVNEQFF
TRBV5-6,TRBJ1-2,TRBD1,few,TGTGCCAGCAGCCGTCCCTTCGGACAGGGAAAATCCTACACCTTC,CASSRPFGQGKSYTF
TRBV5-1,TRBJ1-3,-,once,TGCGCCAGCAGCTTGGCCGGGTCATCCTCTGGAAACACCATATATTTT,CASSLAGSSSGNTIYF
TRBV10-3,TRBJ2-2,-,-,TGTGCCGTCAGTGAGTCTGCGAGTGGGGAGCTGTTTTTT,CAVSESASGELFF
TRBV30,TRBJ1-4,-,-,TGTGCCTGGAGGGTCCGGGGTTCAACTAATGAAAAACTGTTTTTT,CAWRVRGSTNEKLFF
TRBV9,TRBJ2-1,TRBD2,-,TGTGCCAGCAGCCTAACTAGCGGGAGTTCCTACAATGAGCAGTTCTTC,CASSLTSGSSYNEQFF
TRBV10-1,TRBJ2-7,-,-,TGCGCCAGCAGTACAGGGAGTCCGGTTTCAAGGAGGGTCTACGAGCAGTACTTC,CASSTGSPVSRRVYEQYF
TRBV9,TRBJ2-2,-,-,TGTGCCAGCAGCATTGGACCAGCTTTAGGACCCGGGGAGCTGTTTTTT,CASSIGPALGPGELFF
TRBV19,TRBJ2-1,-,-,TGTGCCAGTAGTCTGAACCCAAGCAGTCATGAGCAGTTCTTC,CASSLNPSSHEQFF
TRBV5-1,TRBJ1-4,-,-,TGCGCCAGCAAAAGTAGACCCCCCGACTCGGAAAAACTGTTTTTT,CASKSRPPDSEKLFF
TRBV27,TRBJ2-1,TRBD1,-,TGTGCCAGCAGTATCCGCTCCCCGGGACAGGGAAACAATGAGCAGTTCTTC,CASSIRSPGQGNNEQFF
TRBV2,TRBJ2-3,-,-,TGTGCCAGCAGTGCCGAGGGTATGAGCGCAGATACGCAGTATTTT,CASSAEGMSADTQYF
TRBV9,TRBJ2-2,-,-,TGTGCCAGCAGCGTAAGTCGAGCGTCCGGGGAGCTGTTTTTT,CASSVSRASGELFF
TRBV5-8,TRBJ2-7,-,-,TGTGCCAGCAGCCCTCAGGGGTCCTTAGCCTACGAGCAGTACTTC,CASSPQGSLAYEQYF
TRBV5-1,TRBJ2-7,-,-,TGCGCCAGCAGCTTGGTCGGGGGCGAGCAGTACTTC,CASSLVGGEQYF
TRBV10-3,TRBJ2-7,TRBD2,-,TGTGCCATCAGTGGGGTAGCGGGAGTCGACGAGCAGTACTTC,CAISGVAGVDEQYF